This record covers a single TCR beta chain. Its binding antigen is unknown. No much larger clonotype is one base removed from it; base qualities were not supplied. These data come from a study of T cell repertoires in MIS-A myocarditis (dated by TCRdb to the early 2020s). The QIAamp DNA FFPE kit was used to extract genomic DNA from formalin-fixed paraffin-embedded autopsy tissue. Amplification of TCRbeta CDR3 regions relied on the immunoSEQ bias-controlled multiplex PCR, followed by high-throughput sequencing. The source study handled its data this way. CDR3 sequences were collapsed and filtered by the immunoSEQ vendor pipeline to quantify abundance and frequency of each unique TCRbeta CDR3. CD-HIT clustered dominant CDR3 amino acid sequences with SARS-CoV-2-specific ImmuneCODE TCRbeta sequences at a 90% global sequence identity threshold. Clones were classed as hyperexpanded at frequencies of 0.1 to 1 and as large at frequencies of 0.01 to 0.1. MiXCR was used to confirm CDR3 amino acid sequences and V and J gene assignments of dominant clones. The R stringdist package was used to calculate Levenshtein distances between the patient clonotypes and the ImmuneCODE hits. TCRdb limited this immuneACCESS table to in-frame rearrangements with V and J called. A share of clones is missing; checked studies link under half to unresolved V genes, and the rest is unexplained. D and trimming were read from the DNA, whereas the V and J calls and clone size are those reported in that table. The sample contains roughly 12,000 clones, 65% to 90% of them found a single time. 25% to 35% of the sample belongs to the ten largest clones.

Sequencing input: right ventricle heart tissue obtained at autopsy. The cell subset or site tag for this specimen amounts to: cardiac tissue sample (left or right ventricle, interventricular septum, or pericardium). The receptor was derived from a man younger than 35 with fulminant myocarditis from multisystem inflammatory syndrome in adults (MIS-A) after COVID-19.

The sequenced DNA: TGCGCCAGCAGCCCGCGGACTAGCGGTGCGGGGAATGAGCAGTTCTTC. Translated, this is CASSPRTSGAGNEQFF. The sequence joins TRBV5-1 to TRBJ2-1; TRBD2 matches 10 bases in the middle. The CDR3 goes from the cysteine to the phenylalanine over 16 residues. Just CDR3 DNA is preserved here, 48 bases in frame from base 1. Here V drops 4 bases and J drops 7 bases, and the junction holds 11 bases not matched to any gene. The germline V gene yields SGHRS for CDR1 and YFSETQ for CDR2. The full variable domain, completed from the reference TRBV5-1 and TRBJ2-1 proteins outside the CDR3, reads KAGVTQTPRYLIKTRGQQVTLSCSPISGHRSVSWYQQTPGQGLQFLFEYFSETQRNKGNFPGRFSGRQFSNSRSEMNVSTLELGDSALYLCASSPRTSGAGNEQFFGPGTRLTVL.